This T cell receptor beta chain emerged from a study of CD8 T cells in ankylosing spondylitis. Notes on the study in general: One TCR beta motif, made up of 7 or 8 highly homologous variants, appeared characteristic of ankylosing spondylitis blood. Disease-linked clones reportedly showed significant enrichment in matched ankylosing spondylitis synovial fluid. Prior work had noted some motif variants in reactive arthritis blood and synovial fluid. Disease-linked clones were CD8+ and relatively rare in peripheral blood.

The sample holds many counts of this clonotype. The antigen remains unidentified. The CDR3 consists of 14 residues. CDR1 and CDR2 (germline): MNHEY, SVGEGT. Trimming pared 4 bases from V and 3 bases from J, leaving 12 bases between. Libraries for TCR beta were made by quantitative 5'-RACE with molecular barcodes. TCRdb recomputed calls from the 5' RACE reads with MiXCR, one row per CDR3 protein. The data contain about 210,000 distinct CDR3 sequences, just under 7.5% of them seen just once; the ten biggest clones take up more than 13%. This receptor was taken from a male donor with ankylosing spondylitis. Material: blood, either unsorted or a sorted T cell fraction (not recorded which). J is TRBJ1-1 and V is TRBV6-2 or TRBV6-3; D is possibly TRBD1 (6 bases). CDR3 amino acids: CASSSRGAYTEAFF. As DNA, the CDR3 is TGTGCCAGCAGTTCCCGGGGGGCGTACACTGAAGCTTTCTTT.